Shown below are 28 T cell receptor beta chains from a single sample sequenced in a study of vaccination effects on CD4 cells after COVID-19 (dated by TCRdb to the early 2020s). After less than 13 days of culture, CD4+ T cells were isolated with the EasySep CD4+ T cell isolation kit. Libraries came from the immunoSEQ multiplex PCR assay. Imported from immuneACCESS, the table was reduced by TCRdb to in-frame sequences with V and J called. These copies leave out some clones; in studies compared against another copy, an unresolved V gene accounts for under half, and the cause of the remainder is not known. In all, the sample holds about 30,000 clones, and more than 55% of those were seen once. 8% to 10% of the sample lies in the top ten. These receptors lack a known antigen. Sample: CD4+ T cells from PBMCs cultured without peptide, taken before COVID-19 vaccination. These receptor sequences come from a human donor who received a COVID-19 vaccine.

V gene TRBV27 combines with J gene TRBJ1-2; D unclear. Germline-derived CDR1 and CDR2 are MNHEY and SMNVEV (reference sequence). The V end lost 5 bases, the J end lost 4 bases, and 17 bases lay between the germline ends. The CDR3 covers 15 residues. The DNA of the CDR3 is TGTGCCAGCAGTCCTTCTATTGGAGGTCGCTATGGCTACACCTTC. Its translation: CASSPSIGGRYGYTF.

This clone was detected a few times. This sequence joins TRBV30 and TRBJ1-1; D unresolved. Germline V CDR1 and CDR2: GTSNPN, SVGIG (reference sequence). The CDR3 is made up of 11 amino acids. V dropped 5 bases and J dropped 1 base, with 5 bases sitting between them. The CDR3 reads CAWDKNTEAFF. As DNA, the CDR3 is TGTGCCTGGGACAAGAACACTGAAGCTTTCTTT.

This chain links TRBV18 with TRBJ1-3; 7 bases map to TRBD1. This CDR3 is 16 amino acids long. Germline V gene data show CDR1 as KGHSH and CDR2 as LQKENI. V dropped 3 bases and J dropped 1; count of bases not matched to a gene: 6. This CDR3 reads CASSPTGYGSGNTIYF. CDR3 DNA sequence: TGTGCCAGCTCACCGACAGGGTATGGGTCTGGAAACACCATATATTTT.

The chain employs TRBV10-2 and TRBJ2-5; D is perhaps TRBD2 (6 bases). V lost 0 bases, J lost 4 bases, and 6 bases lay in between. The V gene's germline CDR1 is WSHSY and CDR2 SAAADI. CDR3 length: 13 amino acids. DNA for the CDR3: TGCGCCAGCAGTGAGTCGCGGGGAGAGACCCAGTACTTC. Translated, it gives CASSESRGETQYF.

V usage is TRBV7-9 and J usage is TRBJ2-3; D is possibly TRBD2 (5 bases). Between the trimmed V and J ends, which lost 7 bases and 4 bases, there was a span of 12 bases. This CDR3 has 13 residues. Germline V lookup: CDR1 SEHNR, CDR2 FQNEAQ (reference sequence). The CDR3 protein is CASTKSGPDTQYF. DNA of the CDR3: TGTGCCAGCACCAAAAGCGGCCCAGATACGCAGTATTTT.

For the CDR3, the DNA is TGTGCCAGCAGCTGGGCTCAGCCCCAGCATTTT. This translates into CASSWAQPQHF. J is TRBJ1-5 and V is TRBV5-8; D remains ambiguous. The germline gives CDR1 SGHTS, CDR2 YDEGEE. This CDR3 region has 11 residues. Trimming removed 3 bases at V and 6 bases at J, with 4 bases between. Full variable domain (remainder filled in from reference TRBV5-8 and TRBJ1-5): EAGVTQSPTHLIKTRGQQATLRCSPISGHTSVYWYQQALGLGLQFLLWYDEGEERNRGNFPPRFSGRQFPNYSSELNVNALELEDSALYLCASSWAQPQHFGDGTRLSIL.

Comments on this clone: An end of the junction does not agree with germline; a read error may underlie this. The rearrangement links TRBV12-3 or TRBV12-4 to TRBJ2-5; 8 nucleotides match TRBD2. This CDR3 comprises 13 residues. CDR3 DNA sequence: TGTGCCAGCAGTTTAGGACGGGCTAGCGGGTCGCACTTC. It yields the protein CASSLGRASGSHF.

The V call is TRBV9, the J call TRBJ1-4; 8 nucleotides align to TRBD1. J was trimmed by 8 bases and V by 4 bases; bases with no gene match: 13. The CDR3 is made up of 16 amino acids. Germline V gene lookup returns CDR1 SGDLS and CDR2 YYNGEE. The CDR3 reads CASSLYPDRAEEKLFF. The CDR3 nucleotides read TGTGCCAGCAGCCTTTACCCGGACAGGGCGGAAGAAAAACTGTTTTTT. Complete variable domain (other parts from reference TRBV9 and TRBJ1-4): DSGVTQTPKHLITATGQRVTLRCSPRSGDLSVYWYQQSLDQGLQFLIQYYNGEERAKGNILERFSAQQFPDLHSELNLSSLELGDSALYFCASSLYPDRAEEKLFFGSGTQLSVL.

V usage is TRBV6-4 and J usage is TRBJ2-1; 9 bases align to TRBD2. Germline lookup yields CDR1 MRHNA and CDR2 SNTAGT. V dropped 0 bases and J dropped 7; count of bases not matched to a gene: 4. The length of the CDR3 is 15 residues. In nucleotides, the CDR3 is TGTGCCAGCAGTGACTCTAGCGGGAGCGGGAATGAGCAGTTCTTC. As protein: CASSDSSGSGNEQFF.

This clone has only one observation. V is TRBV24-1 and J is TRBJ2-1, with TRBD1 as a possible D gene (5 bases). CDR3 length equals 14 residues. Germline V CDR1 and CDR2: KGHDR, SFDVKD. V was trimmed by 4 bases and J by 6 bases, leaving 12 bases between them. This CDR3 reads CATSEPGLGNEQFF. In DNA, the CDR3 is TGTGCCACCAGTGAACCAGGGCTCGGCAATGAGCAGTTCTTC.

The J gene is TRBJ2-1, the V gene TRBV3-1 (or the pseudogene TRBV3-2), with TRBD2 matching 8 bases. The CDR3 has 16 residues. V was pared by 4 bases and J by 8 bases, with 13 bases of the junction left unmatched. Per germline, CDR1 LGHDT and CDR2 YNNKEL (reference sequence). The DNA of the CDR3 is TGTGCCAGCAGCCGTCAAGGCGTTGGACTAGCCGATGAGCAGTTCTTC. It specifies CASSRQGVGLADEQFF.

The chain combines TRBV5-1 with TRBJ2-3; D possibly corresponds to TRBD1 (5 bases). V lost 4 bases to trimming and J lost 1 base, with 10 bases between them. CDR1 is SGHRS, CDR2 YFSETQ, per germline. The CDR3 has 14 residues. The CDR3 spells CASSQPTGTDTQYF. The CDR3 coding sequence is TGCGCCAGCAGCCAGCCGACAGGCACAGATACGCAGTATTTT.

The CDR3 nucleotides read TGTGCCAGCAGCGCACCGGGACAGGGGCCGGATGAGCAGTTCTTC. Translated: CASSAPGQGPDEQFF. The chain couples TRBV11-3 to TRBJ2-1; TRBD1 aligns across 10 bases. V trimming: 5 bases; J trimming: 8 bases; junction bases outside the gene matches: 9. Germline V gene data show CDR1 as SGHNT and CDR2 as YENEEA. The CDR3 spans 15 residues.

The genes are TRBV7-6 and TRBJ2-7; weak D call: TRBD1 (8 bases). The CDR3 covers 14 residues. Germline CDR1 is SGHVS and CDR2 is FNYEAQ. The ends were cut back, 5 bases at V and 5 bases at J, with 16 bases in the middle. The CDR3 region is CASSQRQGRDEQYF. CDR3 in DNA: TGTGCCAGCAGCCAACGACAGGGGAGGGACGAGCAGTACTTC.

The chain carries TRBV12-3 or TRBV12-4 and TRBJ1-4, with D uncertain. V was clipped by 7 bases and J by 8 bases, with 14 bases between them. The CDR3 runs to 13 residues. CDR3 DNA sequence: TGTGCCAGCACCACGCCTGCTGACGAAAAACTGTTTTTT. Translating gives CASTTPADEKLFF.

This chain connects TRBV9 to TRBJ1-1; D unclear. This CDR3 region has 13 residues. V lost 3 bases and J lost 2, with 8 bases in between. Germline lookup yields CDR1 SGDLS and CDR2 YYNGEE. The chain's CDR3 is CASSARDNTEAFF. The CDR3 region has the DNA TGTGCCAGCAGCGCCCGAGATAACACTGAAGCTTTCTTT.

This rearrangement joins TRBV2 to TRBJ1-6, with D possibly being TRBD1 (5 bases). Trimming left V 6 bases short and J 9 bases short, with 9 bases between. CDR1 SNHLY and CDR2 FYNNEI come from the germline V gene. The CDR3 totals 12 residues. Written as DNA, the CDR3 is TGTGCCAGCAGCCTGGGGGGTTCACCCCTCCACTTT. It is translated as CASSLGGSPLHF.

The chain employs TRBV10-3 and TRBJ2-3; D uncertain. The CDR3 is made up of 12 amino acids. Germline V CDR1 and CDR2: ENHRY, SYGVKD. Trimming shortened V by 2 bases and J by 3 bases, and 3 bases separated the two germline ends. The CDR3 coding sequence is TGTGCCATCAGTGAGGAGACAGATACGCAGTATTTT. Its protein is CAISEETDTQYF.

This sequence joins TRBV30 and TRBJ2-2, with D tentatively TRBD2 (6 bases). V was pared by 4 bases and J by 4 bases, with 13 bases between. The V gene's germline CDR1 is GTSNPN and CDR2 SVGIG (reference sequence). The CDR3 spans 14 residues. For the CDR3, the DNA is TGTGCCTGGACAATCGTGCGGGGCACCGGGGAGCTGTTTTTT. Translated: CAWTIVRGTGELFF.

This clone qualifies as medium-sized. The chain carries TRBV11-3 and TRBJ2-1, with TRBD2 matching 7 bases. Germline V gives CDR1 SGHNT, CDR2 YENEEA. The CDR3 extends over 18 amino acids. After removal of 0 bases from V and 2 bases from J, the junction contained 10 bases not matched to a gene. Here the CDR3 reads CASSLDQGGSGTYNEQFF. The CDR3 DNA is TGTGCCAGCAGCTTAGATCAGGGCGGGAGCGGGACCTACAATGAGCAGTTCTTC.

The rearrangement joins TRBV18 to TRBJ2-7, with 8 bases matching TRBD2. The V and J ends lost 6 bases and 0 bases, in that order; junction bases with no gene match: 10. The CDR3 totals 16 residues. CDR1 and CDR2 from the germline V gene are KGHSH and LQKENI. CDR3 in amino acids: CASSPLGSGTSYEQYF. The CDR3 DNA reads TGTGCCAGCTCCCCCTTAGGTAGCGGGACCTCCTACGAGCAGTACTTC.

The CDR3 spells CASSPQGTTEAFF. The CDR3 DNA follows: TGTGCCAGCTCACCACAGGGCACGACTGAAGCTTTCTTT. This chain uses TRBV18 with TRBJ1-1, with D uncertain. Germline V gives CDR1 KGHSH, CDR2 LQKENI. V shed 1 base and J shed 5 bases, with 8 bases lying between them. The CDR3 runs 13 residues.

This clone was seen a handful of times. The chain links TRBV2 to TRBJ1-6, with a tentative D call TRBD1 (5 bases). V dropped 7 bases and J dropped 7 bases, with 17 bases sitting between them. The CDR3 has 15 amino acids. Germline values: CDR1 SNHLY, CDR2 FYNNEI. This CDR3 reads CASTWGDPANSPLHF. In DNA form, the CDR3 reads TGTGCCAGCACCTGGGGGGACCCCGCCAATTCACCCCTCCACTTT.

V gene TRBV4-1 combines with J gene TRBJ2-5; TRBD1 matches 9 bases. This CDR3 is 14 amino acids long. V shed 5 bases and J 5 bases; nucleotides not matched to a gene: 6. In germline, CDR1 is MGHRA, CDR2 YSYEKL. The CDR3 sequence is CASSLQGAGETQYF. CDR3 sequence (DNA): TGCGCCAGCAGCTTACAGGGGGCGGGGGAGACCCAGTACTTC.

This chain connects TRBV2 to TRBJ2-6, with D tentatively TRBD1 (6 bases). This CDR3 contains 17 residues. V lost 6 bases, J lost 0 bases, and 15 bases lay in between. Germline CDR1 reads SNHLY; CDR2 reads FYNNEI. CDR3 region: CASRSGTLSSGANVLTF. In DNA, the CDR3 is TGTGCCAGCAGGTCGGGGACATTGAGCTCTGGGGCCAACGTCCTGACTTTC.

V is TRBV3-1 (or the pseudogene TRBV3-2) and J is TRBJ2-5; D may correspond to TRBD1 or TRBD2 (5 bases each). Germline V CDR1 and CDR2: LGHDT, YNNKEL (reference sequence). The CDR3 spans 18 residues. V shed 0 bases and J shed 4 bases, with 21 bases lying between them. The CDR3 reads CASSQDRSARGERETQYF. CDR3 nucleotide sequence: TGTGCCAGCAGCCAAGATAGGAGCGCGAGAGGGGAGCGAGAGACCCAGTACTTC.

The chain combines TRBV11-2 with TRBJ2-3, with D tentatively TRBD1 (6 bases). CDR3 length equals 16 residues. Trimming cost V 3 bases and J 1 base, with 14 bases left between them. CDR1 SGHAT and CDR2 FQNNGV come from the germline V gene. The CDR3 protein is CASSFRRDTRTDTQYF. The CDR3 DNA reads as TGTGCCAGCAGCTTTCGCCGGGACACCCGCACAGATACGCAGTATTTT.

The chain employs TRBV19 and TRBJ2-2; 7 nucleotides line up with TRBD2. Germline lookup yields CDR1 LNHDA and CDR2 SQIVND (reference sequence). The trim removed 5 bases at V and 6 bases at J, leaving 3 bases unmatched. The CDR3 contains 13 residues. The CDR3 nucleotides read TGTGCCAGTAGTTCCCGGGGGGCCGGGGAGCTGTTTTTT. This translates into CASSSRGAGELFF.